Described below is a single TCR beta chain sequence and its context. The data derive from a study of tumor T cells in aggressive B-cell lymphoma. Germline values: CDR1 SGHTA, CDR2 FQGNSA. This CDR3 is built from 13 residues. The V and J ends lost 4 bases and 7 bases, in that order; junction bases with no gene match: 2. Profiling relied on immunoSEQ multiplex PCR, and the TCRdb table lists in-frame clones only, not all of them. Of 9,900 or so clones in the sample, about 90% were seen once. The chain links TRBV7-2 to TRBJ1-5; TRBD1 agrees at 9 bases. Sequencing was carried out using tumor tissue. The source is an adult with diffuse large B cell lymphoma. The CDR3 nucleotides read TGTGCCAGCAGCTGGGACAGGGAGCAGCCCCAGCATTTT. As protein: CASSWDREQPQHF. The complete variable domain, with remaining parts taken from reference TRBV7-2 and TRBJ1-5, reads GAGVSQSPSNKVTEKGKDVELRCDPISGHTALYWYRQSLGQGLEFLIYFQGNSAPDKSGLPSDRFSAERTGGSVSTLTIQRTQQEDSAVYLCASSWDREQPQHFGDGTRLSIL.